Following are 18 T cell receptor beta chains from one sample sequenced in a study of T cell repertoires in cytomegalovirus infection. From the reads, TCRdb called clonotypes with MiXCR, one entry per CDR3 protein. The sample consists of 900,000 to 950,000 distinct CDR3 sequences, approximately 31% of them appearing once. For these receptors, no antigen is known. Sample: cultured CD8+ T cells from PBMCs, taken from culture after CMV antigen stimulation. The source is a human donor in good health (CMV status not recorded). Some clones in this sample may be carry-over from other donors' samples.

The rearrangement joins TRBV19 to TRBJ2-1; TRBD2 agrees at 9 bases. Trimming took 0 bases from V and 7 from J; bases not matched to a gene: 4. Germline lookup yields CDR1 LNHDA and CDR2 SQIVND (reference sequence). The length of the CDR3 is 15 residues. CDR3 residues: CASSIEAGGPNEQFF. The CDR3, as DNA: TGTGCCAGTAGTATAGAGGCGGGGGGGCCGAATGAGCAGTTCTTC.

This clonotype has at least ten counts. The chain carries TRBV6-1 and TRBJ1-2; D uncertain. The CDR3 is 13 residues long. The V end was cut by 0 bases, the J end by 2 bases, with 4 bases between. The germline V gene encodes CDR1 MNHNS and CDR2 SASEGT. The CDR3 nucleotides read TGTGCCAGCAGTGAAGCCGGCAACTATGGCTACACCTTC. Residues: CASSEAGNYGYTF.

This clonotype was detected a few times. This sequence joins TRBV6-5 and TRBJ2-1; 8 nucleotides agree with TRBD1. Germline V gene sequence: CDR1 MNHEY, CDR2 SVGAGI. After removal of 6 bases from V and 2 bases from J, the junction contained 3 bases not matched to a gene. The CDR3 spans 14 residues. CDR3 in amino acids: CASREQGAYNEQFF. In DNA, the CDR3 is TGTGCCAGCAGGGAACAGGGGGCCTACAATGAGCAGTTCTTC.

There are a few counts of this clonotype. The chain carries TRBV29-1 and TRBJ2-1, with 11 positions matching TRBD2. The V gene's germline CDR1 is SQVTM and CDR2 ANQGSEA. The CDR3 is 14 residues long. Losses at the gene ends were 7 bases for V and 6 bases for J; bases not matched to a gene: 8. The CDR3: CSAPSGGHGNEQFF. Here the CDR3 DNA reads TGCAGCGCTCCTAGCGGGGGGCACGGCAATGAGCAGTTCTTC.

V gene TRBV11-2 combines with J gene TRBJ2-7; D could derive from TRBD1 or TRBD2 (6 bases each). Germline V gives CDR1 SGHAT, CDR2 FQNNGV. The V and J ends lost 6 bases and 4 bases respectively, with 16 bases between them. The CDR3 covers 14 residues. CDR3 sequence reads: CASRRGGGVYEQYV. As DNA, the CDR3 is TGTGCCAGCAGAAGAGGAGGGGGAGTATACGAGCAGTACGTC.

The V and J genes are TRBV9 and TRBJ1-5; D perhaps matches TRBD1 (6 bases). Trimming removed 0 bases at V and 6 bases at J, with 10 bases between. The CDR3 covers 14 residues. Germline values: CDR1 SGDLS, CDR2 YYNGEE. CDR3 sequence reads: CASSVEGGAQPQHF. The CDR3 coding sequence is TGTGCCAGCAGCGTAGAGGGGGGGGCTCAGCCCCAGCATTTT. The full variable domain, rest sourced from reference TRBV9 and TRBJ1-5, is DSGVTQTPKHLITATGQRVTLRCSPRSGDLSVYWYQQSLDQGLQFLIQYYNGEERAKGNILERFSAQQFPDLHSELNLSSLELGDSALYFCASSVEGGAQPQHFGDGTRLSIL.

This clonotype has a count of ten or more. The CDR3, as DNA: TGCAGTGCATCTATAGGGACGGTGAACACTGAAGCTTTCTTT. This sequence encodes CSASIGTVNTEAFF. V gene TRBV20-1 combines with J gene TRBJ1-1; D may be TRBD1 (5 bases). V lost 6 bases and J lost 0, with 14 bases in between. CDR1 is DFQATT and CDR2 is SNEGSKA in the germline V gene (reference sequence). The CDR3 loop spans 14 amino acids.

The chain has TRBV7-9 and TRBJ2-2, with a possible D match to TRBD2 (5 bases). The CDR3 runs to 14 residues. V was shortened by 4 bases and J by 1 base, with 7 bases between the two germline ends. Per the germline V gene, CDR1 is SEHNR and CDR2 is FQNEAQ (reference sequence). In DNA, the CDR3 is TGTGCCAGCAGCTCCCGGGAGAACACCGGGGAGCTGTTTTTT. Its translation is CASSSRENTGELFF.

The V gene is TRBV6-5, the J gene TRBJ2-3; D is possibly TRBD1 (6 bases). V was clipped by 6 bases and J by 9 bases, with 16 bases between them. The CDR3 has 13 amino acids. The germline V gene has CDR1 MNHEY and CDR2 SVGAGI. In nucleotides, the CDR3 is TGTGCCAGCAGCCAACCTCCAGGGGACACGCAGTATTTT. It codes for CASSQPPGDTQYF.

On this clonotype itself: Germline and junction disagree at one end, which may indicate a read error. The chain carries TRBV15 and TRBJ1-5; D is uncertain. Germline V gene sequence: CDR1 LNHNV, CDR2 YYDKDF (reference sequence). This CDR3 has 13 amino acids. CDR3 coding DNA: TGTGCCACCAGCAGAGGAGGGAATCAGCTCCAGCATTTT. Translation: CATSRGGNQLQHF.

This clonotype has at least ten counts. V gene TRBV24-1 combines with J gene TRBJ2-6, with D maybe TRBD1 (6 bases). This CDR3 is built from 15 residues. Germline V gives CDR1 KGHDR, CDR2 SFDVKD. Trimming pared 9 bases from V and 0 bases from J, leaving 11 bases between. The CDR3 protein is CATGGHVSGANVLTF. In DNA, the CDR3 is TGTGCCACCGGGGGACACGTCTCTGGGGCCAACGTCCTGACTTTC.

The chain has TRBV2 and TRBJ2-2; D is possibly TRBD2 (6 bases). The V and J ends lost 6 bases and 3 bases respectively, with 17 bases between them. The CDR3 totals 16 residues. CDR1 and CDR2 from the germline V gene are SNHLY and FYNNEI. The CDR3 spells CASRTYPGAYTGELFF. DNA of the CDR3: TGTGCCAGCAGAACTTATCCGGGAGCTTACACCGGGGAGCTGTTTTTT.

This chain's CDR3 is CASSLAYWADTQYF. The CDR3 region has the DNA TGTGCCAGCAGCTTAGCGTACTGGGCAGATACGCAGTATTTT. This sequence joins TRBV7-2 and TRBJ2-3; D ambiguous. CDR1 is SGHTA and CDR2 is FQGNSA in the germline V gene. The V end was cut by 0 bases, the J end by 4 bases, with 8 bases between. This CDR3 region has 14 residues.

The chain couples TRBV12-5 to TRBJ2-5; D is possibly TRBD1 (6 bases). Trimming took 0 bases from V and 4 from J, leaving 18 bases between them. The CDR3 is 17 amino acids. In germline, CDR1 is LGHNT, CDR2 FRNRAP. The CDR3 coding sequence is TGTGCTAGTGGTTTGGTTTTGGACAGCCGCAGGGGAGAGACCCAGTACTTC. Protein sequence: CASGLVLDSRRGETQYF.

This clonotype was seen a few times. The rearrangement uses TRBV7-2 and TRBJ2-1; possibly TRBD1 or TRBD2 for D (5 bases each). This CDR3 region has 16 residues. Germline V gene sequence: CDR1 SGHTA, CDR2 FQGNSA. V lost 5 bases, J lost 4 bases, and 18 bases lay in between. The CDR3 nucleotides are TGTGCCAGCAGCCCAATGGGACGGCAGACTTACAATGAGCAGTTCTTC. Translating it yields CASSPMGRQTYNEQFF.

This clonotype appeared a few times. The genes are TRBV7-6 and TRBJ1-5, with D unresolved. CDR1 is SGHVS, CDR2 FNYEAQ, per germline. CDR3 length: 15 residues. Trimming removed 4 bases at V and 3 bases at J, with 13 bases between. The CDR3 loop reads CASSSTADFNQPQHF. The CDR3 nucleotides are TGTGCCAGCAGCTCTACGGCGGATTTCAATCAGCCCCAGCATTTT.

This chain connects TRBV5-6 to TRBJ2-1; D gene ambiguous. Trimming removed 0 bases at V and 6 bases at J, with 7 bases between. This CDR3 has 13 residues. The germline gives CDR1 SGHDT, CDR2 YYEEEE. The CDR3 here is CASSLDGPNEQFF. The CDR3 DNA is TGTGCCAGCAGCTTGGACGGGCCCAATGAGCAGTTCTTC. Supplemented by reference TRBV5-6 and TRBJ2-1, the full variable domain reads DAGVTQSPTHLIKTRGQQVTLRCSPKSGHDTVSWYQQALGQGPQFIFQYYEEEERQRGNFPDRFSGHQFPNYSSELNVNALLLGDSALYLCASSLDGPNEQFFGPGTRLTVL.

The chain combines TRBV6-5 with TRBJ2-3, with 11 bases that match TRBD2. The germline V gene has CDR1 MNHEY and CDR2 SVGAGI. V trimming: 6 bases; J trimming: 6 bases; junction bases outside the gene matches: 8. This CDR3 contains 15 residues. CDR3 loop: CASSQLAGVADTQYF. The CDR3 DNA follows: TGTGCCAGCAGCCAACTAGCGGGGGTTGCGGATACGCAGTATTTT.